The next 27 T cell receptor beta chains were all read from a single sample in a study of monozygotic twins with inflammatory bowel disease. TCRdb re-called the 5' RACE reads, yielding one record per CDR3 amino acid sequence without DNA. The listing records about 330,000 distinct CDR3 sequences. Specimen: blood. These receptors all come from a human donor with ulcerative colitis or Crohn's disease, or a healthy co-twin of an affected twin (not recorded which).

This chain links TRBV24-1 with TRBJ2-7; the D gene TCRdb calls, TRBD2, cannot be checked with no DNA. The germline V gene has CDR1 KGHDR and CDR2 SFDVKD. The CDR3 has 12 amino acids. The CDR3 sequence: CATKGLGGEQYF.

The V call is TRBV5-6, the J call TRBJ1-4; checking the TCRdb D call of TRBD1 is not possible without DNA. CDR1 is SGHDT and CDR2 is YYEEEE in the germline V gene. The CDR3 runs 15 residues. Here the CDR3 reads CASSLFGTRNEKLFF.

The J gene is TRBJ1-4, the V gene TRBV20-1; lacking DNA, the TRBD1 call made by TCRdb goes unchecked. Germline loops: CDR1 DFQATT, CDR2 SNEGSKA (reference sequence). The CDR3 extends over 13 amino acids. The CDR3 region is CSARTAGDEKLFF.

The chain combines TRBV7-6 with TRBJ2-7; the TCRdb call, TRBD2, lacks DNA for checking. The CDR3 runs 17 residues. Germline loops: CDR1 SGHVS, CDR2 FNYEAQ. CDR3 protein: CASSLGGLAERSHEQYF.

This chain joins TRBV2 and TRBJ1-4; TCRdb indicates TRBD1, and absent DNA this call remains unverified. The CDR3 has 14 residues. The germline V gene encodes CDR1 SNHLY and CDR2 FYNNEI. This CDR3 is CASSEGQGEEKLFF.

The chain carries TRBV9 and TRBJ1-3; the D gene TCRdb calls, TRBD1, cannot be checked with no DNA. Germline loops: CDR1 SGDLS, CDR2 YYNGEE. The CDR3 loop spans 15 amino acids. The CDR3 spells CASSETAGAANTIYF.

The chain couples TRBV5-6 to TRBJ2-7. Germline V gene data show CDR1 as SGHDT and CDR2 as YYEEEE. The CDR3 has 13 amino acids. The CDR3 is CASFGGNSYEQYF. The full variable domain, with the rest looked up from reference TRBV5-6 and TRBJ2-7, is DAGVTQSPTHLIKTRGQQVTLRCSPKSGHDTVSWYQQALGQGPQFIFQYYEEEERQRGNFPDRFSGHQFPNYSSELNVNALLLGDSALYLCASFGGNSYEQYFGPGTRLTVT.

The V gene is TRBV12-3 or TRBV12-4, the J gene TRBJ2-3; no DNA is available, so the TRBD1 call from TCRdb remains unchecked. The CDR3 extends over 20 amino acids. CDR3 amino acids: CASSPGARGLIRREADTQYF.

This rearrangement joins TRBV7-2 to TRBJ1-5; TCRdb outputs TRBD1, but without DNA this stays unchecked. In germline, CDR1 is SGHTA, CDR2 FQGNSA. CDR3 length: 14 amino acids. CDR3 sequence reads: CASSLIGGNQPQHF.

CDR3 region: CASSYSTENQPQHF. The rearrangement joins TRBV6-2 or TRBV6-3 to TRBJ1-5. This CDR3 region has 14 residues. Germline loops: CDR1 MNHEY, CDR2 SVGEGT.

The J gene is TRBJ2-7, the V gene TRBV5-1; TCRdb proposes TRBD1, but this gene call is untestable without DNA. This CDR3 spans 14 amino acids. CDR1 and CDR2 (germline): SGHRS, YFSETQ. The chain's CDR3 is CASSLDRATYEQYF.

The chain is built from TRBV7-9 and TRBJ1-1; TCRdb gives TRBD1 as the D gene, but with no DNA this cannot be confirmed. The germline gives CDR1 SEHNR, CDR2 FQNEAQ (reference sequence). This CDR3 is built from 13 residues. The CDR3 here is CASSLVGAEEAFF.

The CDR3 spells CASSFGGTPDTQYF. The V gene is TRBV28, the J gene TRBJ2-3; TCRdb outputs TRBD2, but without DNA this stays unchecked. The germline gives CDR1 MDHEN, CDR2 SYDVKM. CDR3 size: 14 residues.

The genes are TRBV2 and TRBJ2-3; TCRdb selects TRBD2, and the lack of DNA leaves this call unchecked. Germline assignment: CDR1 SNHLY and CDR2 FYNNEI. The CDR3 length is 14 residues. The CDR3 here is CASGGTSGTDTQYF.

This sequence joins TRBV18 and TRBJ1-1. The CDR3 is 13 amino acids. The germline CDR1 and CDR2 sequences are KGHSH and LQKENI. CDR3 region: CASSVSENTEAFF.

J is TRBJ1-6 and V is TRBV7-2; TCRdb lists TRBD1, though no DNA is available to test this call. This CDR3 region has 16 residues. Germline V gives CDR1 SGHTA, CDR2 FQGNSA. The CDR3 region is CASSLGLGTVSSPLHF.

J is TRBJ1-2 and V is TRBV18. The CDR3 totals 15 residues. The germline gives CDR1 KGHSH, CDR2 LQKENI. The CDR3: CASSPMRDTNYGYTF.

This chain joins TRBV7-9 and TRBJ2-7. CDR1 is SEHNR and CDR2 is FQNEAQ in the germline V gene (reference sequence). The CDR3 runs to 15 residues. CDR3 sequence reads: CASSLGHLSSSEQYF.

This chain's CDR3 is CASSLTPTSLKVYGEQFF. This rearrangement joins TRBV27 to TRBJ2-1; the D call from TCRdb, TRBD2, cannot be confirmed without DNA. CDR3 length equals 18 residues. CDR1 and CDR2 (germline): MNHEY, SMNVEV (reference sequence).

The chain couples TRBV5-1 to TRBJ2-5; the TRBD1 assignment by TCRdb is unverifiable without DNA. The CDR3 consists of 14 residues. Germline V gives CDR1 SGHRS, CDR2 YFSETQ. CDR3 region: CASSVTGLQETQYF.

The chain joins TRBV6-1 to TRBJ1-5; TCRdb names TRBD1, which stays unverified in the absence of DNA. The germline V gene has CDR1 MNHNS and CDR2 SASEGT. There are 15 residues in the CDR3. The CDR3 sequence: CASRRTVDLVEPQHF.

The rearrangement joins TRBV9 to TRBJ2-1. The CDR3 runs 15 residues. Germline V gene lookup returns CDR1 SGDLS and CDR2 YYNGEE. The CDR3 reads CASSVEGWSYNEQFF.

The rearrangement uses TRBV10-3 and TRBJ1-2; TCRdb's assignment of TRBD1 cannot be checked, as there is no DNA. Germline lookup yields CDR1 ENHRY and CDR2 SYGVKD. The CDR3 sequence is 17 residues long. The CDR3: CAISAQDRDGGGNGYTF.

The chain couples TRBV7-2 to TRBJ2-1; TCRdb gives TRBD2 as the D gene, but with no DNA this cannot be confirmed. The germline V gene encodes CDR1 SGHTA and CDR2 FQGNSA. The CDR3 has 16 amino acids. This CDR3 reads CASSQSGLAGGGEQFF.

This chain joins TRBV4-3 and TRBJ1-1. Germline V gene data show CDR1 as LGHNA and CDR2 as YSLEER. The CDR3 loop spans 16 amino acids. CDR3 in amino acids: CASSQASGPLNTEAFF.

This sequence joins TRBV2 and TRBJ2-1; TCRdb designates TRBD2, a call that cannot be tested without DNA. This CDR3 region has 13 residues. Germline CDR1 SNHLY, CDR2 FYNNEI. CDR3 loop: CASTRLANNEQFF.

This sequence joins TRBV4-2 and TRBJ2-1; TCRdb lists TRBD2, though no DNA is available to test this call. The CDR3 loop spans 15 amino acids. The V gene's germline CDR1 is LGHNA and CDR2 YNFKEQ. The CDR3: CASSPRSGRVNEQFF.